At least ten counts were recorded for the clone carrying this T cell receptor (beta chain). Its antigen is not identified. The data were obtained in a study of identical twins. Study-wide results and caveats: Possibly, invariant MAIT and iNKT cells partly confounded zero-insertion analyses. Insertion counts were lower in abundant cord blood beta clonotypes, a trend that memory repertoires did not show.

From the 5' RACE reads, TCRdb called clonotypes with MiXCR, one entry per CDR3 protein. The sample shows 250,000 to 350,000 distinct CDR3 sequences, roughly 10% of them seen only once. J gave up 8 bases and V 3 bases, and 14 bases lay outside the gene matches. This CDR3 is built from 17 residues. Germline V CDR1 and CDR2: DFQATT, SNEGSKA (reference sequence). The sample was also linked to a second study, of yellow fever vaccine responses in identical twins. From that paper: The T cell response to vaccination in identical twins was reportedly partly convergent and partly personalized.

The receptor's source is a woman younger than 30 in good health. The chain combines TRBV20-1 with TRBJ2-1; 12 bases agree with TRBD2. Sequencing was performed on CD8+ T cells sorted from blood. The CDR3 DNA reads as TGCAGTGCTAGTAGCTGGGCTAGCGGGGGGGCGGCTGATGAGCAGTTCTTC. It is translated as CSASSWASGGAADEQFF.